The table lists the clone carrying this T cell receptor beta chain with many counts. RNA transcripts yielded amplified TCR beta CDR3 regions. The HTBI primer set was used in a first-round RT-PCR of the TCR CDR3. Each CDR3 protein gets one entry after TCRdb re-called the multiplex PCR reads with MiXCR. In the table there are about 380,000 distinct CDR3 sequences, about 13% of which are singletons. The data were taken from a study of T cells in Graves' hyperthyroidism and ophthalmopathy. This TCR was recovered from a man aged 30 to 45 with Graves' hyperthyroidism that later progressed to Graves' ophthalmopathy. The specimen was blood.

The CDR3 reads CSAPPSVSNQPQHF. The CDR3 DNA is TGCAGTGCCCCTCCGTCGGTTAGCAATCAGCCCCAGCATTTT. The genes are TRBV20-1 and TRBJ1-5; D is uncertain. The CDR3 loop spans 14 amino acids. The V and J ends lost 6 bases and 0 bases respectively, with 12 bases between them. In germline, CDR1 is DFQATT, CDR2 SNEGSKA (reference sequence).